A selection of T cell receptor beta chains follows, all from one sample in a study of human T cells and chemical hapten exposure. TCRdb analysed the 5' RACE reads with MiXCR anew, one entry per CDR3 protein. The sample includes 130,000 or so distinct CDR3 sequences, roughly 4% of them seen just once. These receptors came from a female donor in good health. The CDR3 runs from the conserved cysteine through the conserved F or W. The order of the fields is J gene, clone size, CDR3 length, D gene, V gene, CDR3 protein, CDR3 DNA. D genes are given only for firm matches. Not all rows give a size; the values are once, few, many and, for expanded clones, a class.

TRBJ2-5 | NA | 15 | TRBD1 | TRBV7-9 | CASSLVSGQQETQYF | TGTGCCAGCAGCTTAGTTTCGGGACAGCAAGAGACCCAGTACTTC
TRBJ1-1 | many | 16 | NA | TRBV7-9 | CASSLFGSSPNTEAFF | TGTGCCAGCAGCTTATTCGGCTCGTCTCCGAACACTGAAGCTTTCTTT
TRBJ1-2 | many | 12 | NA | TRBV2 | CASSTENYGYTF | TGTGCCAGCAGCACAGAGAACTATGGCTACACCTTC
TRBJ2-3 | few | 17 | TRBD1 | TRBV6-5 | CASSYNQGQRYTDTQYF | TGTGCCAGCAGTTACAATCAGGGACAGAGATACACAGATACGCAGTATTTT
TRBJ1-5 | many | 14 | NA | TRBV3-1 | CASSWAGSGQPQHF | TGTGCCAGCAGTTGGGCGGGCTCCGGTCAGCCCCAGCATTTT
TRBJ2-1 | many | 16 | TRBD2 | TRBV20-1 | CSARELAGTFYNEQFF | TGCAGTGCTAGAGAACTAGCGGGGACCTTCTACAATGAGCAGTTCTTC
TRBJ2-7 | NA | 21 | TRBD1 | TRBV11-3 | CASSLGLAGQGYRPISYEQYF | TGTGCCAGCAGCTTGGGGTTGGCGGGACAGGGGTATCGTCCAATTTCCTACGAGCAGTACTTC
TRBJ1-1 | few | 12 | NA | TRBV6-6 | CASTVENTEAFF | TGTGCCAGCACGGTTGAGAACACTGAAGCTTTCTTT
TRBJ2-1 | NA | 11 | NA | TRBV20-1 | CSARQLTEQFF | TGCAGTGCTCGCCAGTTAACTGAGCAGTTCTTC
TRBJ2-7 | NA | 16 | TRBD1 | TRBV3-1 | CASSQVWGQGLYEQYF | TGTGCCAGCAGCCAAGTTTGGGGACAGGGGTTGTACGAGCAGTACTTC
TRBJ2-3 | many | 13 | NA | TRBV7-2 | CASSLVSTDTQYF | TGTGCCAGCAGCTTAGTGAGCACAGATACGCAGTATTTT
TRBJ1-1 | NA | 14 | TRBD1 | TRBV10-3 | CAISVGGLGTEAFF | TGTGCCATCAGTGTAGGGGGCTTGGGCACTGAAGCTTTCTTT